The text below deals with one T cell receptor (beta chain). This specimen belongs to a study of technical replicates of blood from several donors. Sequenced by immunoSEQ multiplex PCR; TCRdb stores in-frame clones only, minus some. The table lists 79,000 or so clones, around 92% of them singletons. Between the trimmed V and J ends, which lost 3 bases and 7 bases, there was a span of 16 bases. In germline, CDR1 is LGHNA, CDR2 YSLEER. The CDR3 consists of 15 residues. The sequence derives from a human donor in good health. This chain links TRBV4-3 with TRBJ2-1, with D perhaps TRBD2 (5 bases). Sequenced material: T cells isolated from PBMCs. CDR3 loop: CASSHGLPTGNEQFF. Here the CDR3 DNA reads TGCGCCAGCAGCCATGGACTCCCCACGGGAAATGAGCAGTTCTTC.